The 30 T cell receptor beta chains reported below all come from one sample, sequenced in a study of blood T cell repertoires in COVID-19. TCRdb's copy holds only in-frame clones and misses some; the assay was immunoSEQ multiplex PCR. This sample has 350,000 to 500,000 clones, with roughly 90% found just once. Sequences were obtained from PBMCs or T cells enriched from blood (not recorded which). These receptors were collected from a young woman who had been exposed to COVID-19.

The genes are TRBV28 and TRBJ2-1; possible D gene TRBD1, 6 bases. The CDR3 is made up of 12 amino acids. V was shortened by 6 bases and J by 6 bases, with 9 bases between the two germline ends. Germline CDR1 and CDR2: MDHEN and SYDVKM. The CDR3 DNA reads as TGTGCCAGCAGGAAACAGGGCAATGAGCAGTTCTTC. Translation: CASRKQGNEQFF.

This clone was counted once. The J gene is TRBJ2-3, the V gene TRBV28; the match to TRBD1 covers 8 bases. Germline values: CDR1 MDHEN, CDR2 SYDVKM. This CDR3 is 18 amino acids long. The V gene end was trimmed by 3 bases and the J gene end by 6 bases; junction bases not matched to a gene: 17. The CDR3 sequence: CASSFSARTGSEDDTQYF. CDR3 in DNA: TGTGCCAGCAGTTTTTCCGCCCGGACAGGGAGCGAGGACGATACGCAGTATTTT.

CDR3 sequence (DNA): TGCAGCGTTGTTGCGGGGGGGCAAGCCGGGGAGCTGTTTTTT. Translation gives CSVVAGGQAGELFF. The chain couples TRBV29-1 to TRBJ2-2, with 9 bases lining up with TRBD2. V shed 4 bases, J shed 6 bases, and the junction held 6 bases outside the gene matches. The CDR3 spans 14 residues. Looked up from germline, CDR1 is SQVTM and CDR2 is ANQGSEA.

The chain carries TRBV6-5 and TRBJ2-7, with D perhaps TRBD2 (5 bases). Germline CDR1 MNHEY, CDR2 SVGAGI. The CDR3 sequence is 12 residues long. V lost 6 bases, J lost 7 bases, and 13 bases lay in between. The CDR3, as DNA: TGTGCCAGCAGCCCCGATTCGGGAGAGCAGTACTTC. It specifies CASSPDSGEQYF.

This clone has just one count. This chain links TRBV5-1 with TRBJ2-2; D uncertain. Germline CDR1 and CDR2: SGHRS and YFSETQ. Trimming removed 2 bases at V and 0 bases at J, with 5 bases between. The length of the CDR3 is 14 residues. The CDR3 sequence: CASSFGTNTGELFF. CDR3 coding DNA: TGCGCCAGCAGCTTTGGCACGAACACCGGGGAGCTGTTTTTT. Complete variable domain (other parts from reference TRBV5-1 and TRBJ2-2): KAGVTQTPRYLIKTRGQQVTLSCSPISGHRSVSWYQQTPGQGLQFLFEYFSETQRNKGNFPGRFSGRQFSNSRSEMNVSTLELGDSALYLCASSFGTNTGELFFGEGSRLTVL.

The rearrangement joins TRBV7-2 to TRBJ1-5; 7 bases line up with TRBD1. Per germline, CDR1 SGHTA and CDR2 FQGNSA. Losses at the gene ends were 1 base for V and 4 bases for J; bases not matched to a gene: 7. The CDR3 contains 16 residues. The CDR3 loop reads CASSLGTGAGNQPQHF. DNA of the CDR3: TGTGCCAGCAGCTTAGGGACAGGAGCAGGGAATCAGCCCCAGCATTTT.

The chain joins TRBV7-3 to TRBJ2-3; D perhaps matches TRBD1 (6 bases). With 5 bases removed from V and 0 bases from J, the gap between germline ends came to 9 bases. This CDR3 region has 14 residues. CDR1 and CDR2 (germline): SGHTA, FQGTGA. CDR3 DNA: TGTGCCAGCAGCCCCGGACAGAGCACAGATACGCAGTATTTT. Protein product: CASSPGQSTDTQYF.

V is TRBV7-9 and J is TRBJ2-7, with TRBD1 matching over 7 bases. Germline CDR1 and CDR2: SEHNR and FQNEAQ (reference sequence). V lost 5 bases and J lost 6; bases outside the gene matches: 7. The CDR3 contains 13 residues. The CDR3 region has the DNA TGTGCCAGCAGCACACCTACAGGGGCCGAGCAGTACTTC. Its protein is CASSTPTGAEQYF.

The V call is TRBV6-6, the J call TRBJ1-4; 7 nucleotides agree with TRBD1. Germline V gives CDR1 MNHNY, CDR2 SVGAGI (reference sequence). The CDR3 contains 14 residues. V gave up 7 bases and J gave up 3 bases; unmatched junction bases: 5. The CDR3 is CASTPGQSNEKLFF. The CDR3 region has the DNA TGTGCCAGCACTCCGGGACAGTCTAATGAAAAACTGTTTTTT.

This clone was recorded a few times. The rearrangement links TRBV6-5 to TRBJ1-1; D possibly corresponds to TRBD1 (6 bases). Germline CDR1 and CDR2: MNHEY and SVGAGI. V was shortened by 3 bases and J by 4 bases, with 15 bases between the two germline ends. CDR3 length: 15 amino acids. The CDR3 DNA follows: TGTGCCAGCAGTTATTCACAGGGTTCGGTCACTGAAGCTTTCTTT. Protein: CASSYSQGSVTEAFF.

The V call is TRBV29-1, the J call TRBJ2-1; the match to TRBD1 covers 7 bases. The CDR3 spans 12 residues. Germline V gene sequence: CDR1 SQVTM, CDR2 ANQGSEA. The ends lost 7 bases at V and 7 bases at J; junction bases unmatched: 7. CDR3 DNA sequence: TGCAGCGCTGACAGGGTAGCAAATGAGCAGTTCTTC. Its protein is CSADRVANEQFF.

The J gene is TRBJ2-7, the V gene TRBV18; 7 nucleotides line up with TRBD1. V lost 6 bases, J lost 4 bases, and 6 bases stayed unmatched. The germline V gene encodes CDR1 KGHSH and CDR2 LQKENI. The CDR3 sequence is 13 residues long. The CDR3 here is CASSPDRDYEQYF. DNA of the CDR3: TGTGCCAGCTCTCCTGACAGGGATTACGAGCAGTACTTC.

The chain links TRBV28 to TRBJ2-7, with 11 bases lining up with TRBD2. Per germline, CDR1 MDHEN and CDR2 SYDVKM. J gave up 0 bases and V 8 bases, and 12 bases lay outside the gene matches. This CDR3 is built from 17 residues. This CDR3 is CASSSRLAGKISYEQYF. CDR3 nucleotides: TGTGCCAGCTCCTCTAGACTAGCGGGAAAAATCTCCTACGAGCAGTACTTC. Variable domain in full (rest from reference TRBV28 and TRBJ2-7): DVKVTQSSRYLVKRTGEKVFLECVQDMDHENMFWYRQDPGLGLRLIYFSYDVKMKEKGDIPEGYSVSREKKERFSLILESASTNQTSMYLCASSSRLAGKISYEQYFGPGTRLTVT.

The sample holds one count of this clone. This chain connects TRBV18 to TRBJ1-4; the D gene is possibly TRBD1 (5 bases). The germline CDR1 and CDR2 sequences are KGHSH and LQKENI. V lost 2 bases and J lost 10, with 14 bases in between. This CDR3 is 14 amino acids long. In DNA form, the CDR3 reads TGTGCCAGCTCACCAAATCTGGACACCATAAAACTGTTTTTT. Translated, it gives CASSPNLDTIKLFF. The variable domain in full, with the rest retrieved from reference TRBV18 and TRBJ1-4, is NAGVMQNPRHLVRRRGQEARLRCSPMKGHSHVYWYRQLPEEGLKFMVYLQKENIIDESGMPKERFSAEFPKEGPSILRIQQVVRGDSAAYFCASSPNLDTIKLFFGSGTQLSVL.

This clone was detected once. The rearrangement joins TRBV19 to TRBJ2-3; TRBD1 matches at 8 bases. Germline CDR1 is LNHDA and CDR2 is SQIVND (reference sequence). V was clipped by 5 bases and J by 2 bases; unmatched bases: 6. CDR3 length: 15 residues. CDR3 sequence reads: CASSDRGPYTDTQYF. In nucleotides, the CDR3 is TGTGCCAGTAGTGACAGGGGACCTTACACAGATACGCAGTATTTT.

This chain joins TRBV24-1 and TRBJ2-5, with 7 bases aligning to TRBD1. V trimming: 5 bases; J trimming: 2 bases; junction bases outside the gene matches: 13. Germline V gene sequence: CDR1 KGHDR, CDR2 SFDVKD. The CDR3 is 17 amino acids. The CDR3 is CATSGTLGSGGQETQYF. CDR3 nucleotide sequence: TGTGCCACCAGTGGCACTTTGGGGTCAGGGGGACAAGAGACCCAGTACTTC.

V is TRBV6-5 and J is TRBJ1-1; D unclear. CDR3 length equals 15 residues. Germline CDR1 reads MNHEY; CDR2 reads SVGAGI. The ends were cut back, 10 bases at V and 1 base at J, with 19 bases in the middle. The CDR3 nucleotides read TGTGCCACAAGGAGGGCCATTTGGGGGAACACTGAAGCTTTCTTT. Its protein product is CATRRAIWGNTEAFF.

The chain carries TRBV28 and TRBJ1-4; D call uncertain. CDR3 length equals 14 residues. Germline V CDR1 and CDR2: MDHEN, SYDVKM. Trimming took 10 bases from V and 0 from J, leaving 12 bases between them. The CDR3 DNA reads TGTGCCATACTACGGGATCCAACTAATGAAAAACTGTTTTTT. Translation: CAILRDPTNEKLFF.

This sequence joins TRBV11-2 and TRBJ2-7; TRBD2 agrees at 7 bases. The V gene end was trimmed by 3 bases and the J gene end by 2 bases; junction bases not matched to a gene: 4. CDR1 is SGHAT, CDR2 FQNNGV, per germline. The CDR3 totals 14 residues. CDR3 region: CASSFGLGAYEQYF. As DNA, the CDR3 is TGTGCCAGCAGCTTCGGACTAGGGGCCTACGAGCAGTACTTC.

This chain links TRBV28 with TRBJ2-1; TRBD2 matches at 12 bases. The germline CDR1 and CDR2 sequences are MDHEN and SYDVKM. The CDR3 has 14 residues. The V segment lost 4 bases and the J segment 9 bases; nucleotides outside the gene matches: 4. CDR3: CASSSRTSGVEQFF. Written as DNA, the CDR3 is TGTGCCAGCAGTTCGCGGACTAGCGGGGTTGAGCAGTTCTTC. Supplemented by reference TRBV28 and TRBJ2-1, the full variable domain reads DVKVTQSSRYLVKRTGEKVFLECVQDMDHENMFWYRQDPGLGLRLIYFSYDVKMKEKGDIPEGYSVSREKKERFSLILESASTNQTSMYLCASSSRTSGVEQFFGPGTRLTVL.

This chain joins TRBV3-1 (or the pseudogene TRBV3-2) and TRBJ2-7; 10 positions agree with TRBD2. CDR1 is LGHDT and CDR2 is YNNKEL in the germline V gene (reference sequence). V was clipped by 1 base and J by 0 bases; unmatched bases: 9. This CDR3 has 18 residues. The CDR3 coding sequence is TGTGCCAGCAGCCAAGCCCATTCGATAGCGGGGGGCTCCTACGAGCAGTACTTC. Amino acids: CASSQAHSIAGGSYEQYF.

V usage is TRBV7-9 and J usage is TRBJ2-1; TRBD2 matches 8 bases. The CDR3 loop spans 11 amino acids. The J segment lost 13 bases and the V segment lost 8 bases, leaving 7 bases of the junction unmatched. Germline-derived CDR1 and CDR2 are SEHNR and FQNEAQ (reference sequence). The CDR3 here is CASRGGSSQFF. CDR3 DNA sequence: TGTGCCAGCCGCGGGGGGTCCTCCCAGTTCTTC.

The chain combines TRBV4-1 with TRBJ2-3, with D tentatively TRBD1 (7 bases). The CDR3 loop spans 16 amino acids. V dropped 4 bases and J dropped 0 bases, with 14 bases sitting between them. CDR1 and CDR2 from the germline V gene are MGHRA and YSYEKL. CDR3 loop: CASSPRQGGSTDTQYF. The CDR3 region has the DNA TGCGCCAGCAGCCCCAGACAGGGAGGAAGCACAGATACGCAGTATTTT.

The genes are TRBV2 and TRBJ2-7, with 8 bases matching TRBD1. The CDR3 is 12 residues long. CDR1 and CDR2 (germline): SNHLY, FYNNEI. The ends lost 6 bases at V and 6 bases at J; junction bases unmatched: 4. The CDR3 loop is CASRRTGPEQYF. In DNA form, the CDR3 reads TGTGCCAGCAGACGGACAGGGCCCGAGCAGTACTTC. Full variable domain (outside the CDR3, taken from reference TRBV2 and TRBJ2-7): EPEVTQTPSHQVTQMGQEVILRCVPISNHLYFYWYRQILGQKVEFLVSFYNNEISEKSEIFDDQFSVERPDGSNFTLKIRSTKLEDSAMYFCASRRTGPEQYFGPGTRLTVT.

V is TRBV6-5 and J is TRBJ1-1; no clear D. The CDR3 has 14 amino acids. The germline V gene has CDR1 MNHEY and CDR2 SVGAGI. Trimming shortened V by 0 bases and J by 0 bases, and 5 bases separated the two germline ends. CDR3 in DNA: TGTGCCAGCAGTTACTCCACGGTGAACACTGAAGCTTTCTTT. Protein: CASSYSTVNTEAFF.

J is TRBJ2-1 and V is TRBV4-2, with TRBD2 matching 8 bases. J lost 7 bases, V lost 4 bases, and 9 bases had no gene match. The CDR3 is made up of 15 amino acids. Germline CDR1 is LGHNA and CDR2 is YNFKEQ. Here the CDR3 reads CASSPSGAGDNEQFF. DNA for the CDR3: TGTGCCAGCAGCCCCTCGGGAGCGGGGGATAATGAGCAGTTCTTC.

This clone was observed a few times. V and J are TRBV5-4 and TRBJ2-3, with TRBD2 matching 15 bases. CDR1 SGHNT and CDR2 YYREEE come from the germline V gene (reference sequence). The CDR3 contains 19 residues. The trim removed 3 bases at V and 3 bases at J, leaving 11 bases unmatched. CDR3 sequence reads: CASSSGLAGGPIGTDTQYF. The CDR3 bases are TGTGCCAGCAGCTCAGGACTAGCGGGGGGGCCAATAGGAACAGATACGCAGTATTTT.

Only a few counts were recorded for this clone. The DNA for the CDR3 is TGTGCCAGCAGCCGAGACCAGGGAGGTCAGCCCCAGCATTTT. Translation: CASSRDQGGQPQHF. The V call is TRBV7-9, the J call TRBJ1-5; TRBD1 is a possible D gene (5 bases). The CDR3 is 14 amino acids. Germline CDR1 reads SEHNR; CDR2 reads FQNEAQ (reference sequence). Trimming pared 5 bases from V and 6 bases from J, leaving 14 bases between. Together with reference TRBV7-9 and TRBJ1-5, the CDR3 gives the full variable domain: DTGVSQNPRHKITKRGQNVTFRCDPISEHNRLYWYRQTLGQGPEFLTYFQNEAQLEKSRLLSDRFSAERPKGSFSTLEIQRTEQGDSAMYLCASSRDQGGQPQHFGDGTRLSIL.

The chain recombines TRBV19 with TRBJ1-1; 9 nucleotides line up with TRBD1. V shed 4 bases, J shed 4 bases, and the junction held 4 bases outside the gene matches. The CDR3 totals 14 residues. Germline V gives CDR1 LNHDA, CDR2 SQIVND (reference sequence). The CDR3 DNA reads as TGTGCCAGTAGTACCGGACAGGGGAGCACTGAAGCTTTCTTT. Encoded protein: CASSTGQGSTEAFF. The whole variable domain, filled in from reference TRBV19 and TRBJ1-1, reads DGGITQSPKYLFRKEGQNVTLSCEQNLNHDAMYWYRQDPGQGLRLIYYSQIVNDFQKGDIAEGYSVSREKKESFPLTVTSAQKNPTAFYLCASSTGQGSTEAFFGQGTRLTVV.

The chain uses TRBV10-3 and TRBJ1-2; tentative D call: TRBD1 (6 bases). There are 15 residues in the CDR3. Trimming shortened V by 4 bases and J by 10 bases, and 22 bases separated the two germline ends. Germline CDR1 is ENHRY and CDR2 is SYGVKD. CDR3 DNA: TGTGCCATCAGTGGTAGACAGGTACAAGAGATGCACTACACCTTC. Translation: CAISGRQVQEMHYTF.